This is a list of T cell receptor beta chains from one sample in a study of Ad26.COV2.S vaccination and SARS-CoV-2 variants. Assay: immunoSEQ multiplex PCR; the TCRdb copy retains only in-frame clones and omits some. The sample carries 300,000 to 450,000 clones, 85% recorded once. Sequencing used peripheral blood, obtained in a trial of Ad26.COV2.S vaccine versus placebo. All receptors derive from a person aged 18-65 years who received the Ad26.COV2.S COVID-19 vaccine or a placebo. Both conserved end residues are part of each CDR3. Each record gives: CDR3 protein, CDR3 DNA, J gene, V gene, clone size, D gene, CDR3 length. The D gene is left open where the match is weak. Size tells how often a clone was seen (once, few, many) or the class of an expanded clone, and some rows leave it out.

CDR3aa: CASSLPSGATYEQYF
CDR3nt: TGTGCCAGCAGCTTACCGTCGGGGGCAACCTACGAGCAGTACTTC
j_gene: TRBJ2-7
v_gene: TRBV7-9
abundance: .
d_gene: .
len: 15

CDR3aa: CASSQDPVAVNTGELFF
CDR3nt: TGTGCCAGCAGCCAAGATCCGGTAGCGGTTAACACCGGGGAGCTGTTTTTT
j_gene: TRBJ2-2
v_gene: TRBV14
abundance: .
d_gene: .
len: 17

CDR3aa: CASSVVSGGETQYF
CDR3nt: TGTGCCAGCAGCGTAGTATCTGGGGGGGAGACCCAGTACTTC
j_gene: TRBJ2-5
v_gene: TRBV9
abundance: .
d_gene: .
len: 14

CDR3aa: CASSDKVSAQPSTDTQYF
CDR3nt: TGCGCCAGCAGTGATAAAGTGTCAGCCCAGCCCTCCACAGATACGCAGTATTTT
j_gene: TRBJ2-3
v_gene: TRBV10-1
abundance: .
d_gene: .
len: 18

CDR3aa: CASSVLEQETQYF
CDR3nt: TGTGCCAGCAGCGTTTTGGAGCAAGAGACCCAGTACTTC
j_gene: TRBJ2-5
v_gene: TRBV7-7
abundance: .
d_gene: .
len: 13

CDR3aa: CASSGTSGGRNQETQYF
CDR3nt: TGTGCCAGCAGCGGGACTAGCGGGGGTCGTAACCAAGAGACCCAGTACTTC
j_gene: TRBJ2-5
v_gene: TRBV3-1/TRBV3-2
abundance: once
d_gene: TRBD2
len: 17

CDR3aa: CASSIGRAGGANVLTF
CDR3nt: TGTGCCAGTAGTATAGGTAGGGCTGGGGGGGCCAACGTCCTGACTTTC
j_gene: TRBJ2-6
v_gene: TRBV19
abundance: .
d_gene: .
len: 16

CDR3aa: CASSLAAQLNTEAFF
CDR3nt: TGCGCCAGCAGCTTGGCCGCGCAATTGAACACTGAAGCTTTCTTT
j_gene: TRBJ1-1
v_gene: TRBV5-1
abundance: .
d_gene: .
len: 15

CDR3aa: CASSLSGLNQPQHF
CDR3nt: TGTGCCAGCAGTTTATCGGGACTAAATCAGCCCCAGCATTTT
j_gene: TRBJ1-5
v_gene: TRBV27
abundance: .
d_gene: .
len: 14

CDR3aa: CASSLWAYGYTF
CDR3nt: TGTGCCAGCAGCCTTTGGGCGTATGGCTACACCTTC
j_gene: TRBJ1-2
v_gene: TRBV7-2
abundance: .
d_gene: .
len: 12

CDR3aa: CASTPGAGGNTEAFF
CDR3nt: TGTGCCAGTACCCCAGGGGCAGGCGGCAACACTGAAGCTTTCTTT
j_gene: TRBJ1-1
v_gene: TRBV19
abundance: .
d_gene: .
len: 15

CDR3aa: CASRSSYEQYF
CDR3nt: TGCGCCAGCAGGTCCTCCTACGAGCAGTACTTC
j_gene: TRBJ2-7
v_gene: TRBV5-1
abundance: .
d_gene: .
len: 11

CDR3aa: CASSVEPTGGYNEQFF
CDR3nt: TGTGCCAGCAGCGTAGAGCCCACCGGGGGATACAATGAGCAGTTCTTC
j_gene: TRBJ2-1
v_gene: TRBV9
abundance: .
d_gene: .
len: 16

CDR3aa: CASSPPGHPYDGNTIYF
CDR3nt: TGTGCCAGCTCACCTCCGGGACACCCCTATGATGGAAACACCATATATTTT
j_gene: TRBJ1-3
v_gene: TRBV18
abundance: once
d_gene: .
len: 17

CDR3aa: CASSSGVTISYNEQFF
CDR3nt: TGTGCCAGCAGCTCGGGGGTGACGATCTCCTACAATGAGCAGTTCTTC
j_gene: TRBJ2-1
v_gene: TRBV7-2
abundance: .
d_gene: .
len: 16

CDR3aa: CASSYSNRYYGYTF
CDR3nt: TGTGCCAGCAGTTACTCGAACAGATACTATGGCTACACCTTC
j_gene: TRBJ1-2
v_gene: TRBV6-2/TRBV6-3
abundance: .
d_gene: .
len: 14

CDR3aa: CASTKGRGNRVLYNEQFF
CDR3nt: TGTGCCAGTACTAAGGGACGGGGAAACAGGGTCCTTTACAATGAGCAGTTCTTC
j_gene: TRBJ2-1
v_gene: TRBV19
abundance: .
d_gene: .
len: 18

CDR3aa: CASSRQGLRAGELFF
CDR3nt: TGTGCCAGTAGTAGACAGGGGCTAAGGGCCGGGGAGCTGTTTTTT
j_gene: TRBJ2-2
v_gene: TRBV19
abundance: once
d_gene: TRBD1
len: 15

CDR3aa: CASSPKGGSSSTDTQYF
CDR3nt: TGTGCCAGCAGCCCCAAGGGGGGATCCTCTAGCACAGATACGCAGTATTTT
j_gene: TRBJ2-3
v_gene: TRBV5-4
abundance: .
d_gene: .
len: 17

CDR3aa: CASSYGSWGEQYF
CDR3nt: TGTGCCAGCAGTTACGGTTCCTGGGGGGAGCAGTACTTC
j_gene: TRBJ2-7
v_gene: TRBV6-2/TRBV6-3
abundance: once
d_gene: .
len: 13

CDR3aa: CASSDSGTGGAYTEAFF
CDR3nt: TGTGCCAGCAGTGACTCGGGGACAGGGGGCGCATACACTGAAGCTTTCTTT
j_gene: TRBJ1-1
v_gene: TRBV25-1
abundance: .
d_gene: TRBD1
len: 17

CDR3aa: CAWSGQSGVEETQYF
CDR3nt: TGTGCCTGGAGTGGCCAAAGCGGGGTCGAAGAGACCCAGTACTTC
j_gene: TRBJ2-5
v_gene: TRBV30
abundance: .
d_gene: TRBD2
len: 15

CDR3aa: CSVQGAGEQYF
CDR3nt: TGCAGCGTCCAGGGGGCGGGGGAGCAGTACTTC
j_gene: TRBJ2-7
v_gene: TRBV29-1
abundance: .
d_gene: TRBD1
len: 11

CDR3aa: CASRSPMTAYNSPLHF
CDR3nt: TGTGCCAGCAGATCCCCGATGACAGCCTATAATTCACCCCTCCACTTT
j_gene: TRBJ1-6
v_gene: TRBV27
abundance: .
d_gene: .
len: 16

CDR3aa: CASSLTQAYEQYF
CDR3nt: TGCGCCAGCAGCTTGACCCAGGCCTACGAGCAGTACTTC
j_gene: TRBJ2-7
v_gene: TRBV5-1
abundance: .
d_gene: .
len: 13

CDR3aa: CASSFATPEREKLFF
CDR3nt: TGTGCCAGCAGCTTTGCGACCCCGGAACGTGAAAAACTGTTTTTT
j_gene: TRBJ1-4
v_gene: TRBV5-6
abundance: .
d_gene: .
len: 15

CDR3aa: CASSSYQEARLYF
CDR3nt: TGTGCCAGCAGCTCCTACCAGGAGGCGCGCCTGTACTTC
j_gene: TRBJ2-7
v_gene: TRBV7-6
abundance: .
d_gene: .
len: 13

CDR3aa: CASSPSDRDLHF
CDR3nt: TGTGCCAGCTCACCTTCGGACAGGGACCTCCACTTT
j_gene: TRBJ1-6
v_gene: TRBV18
abundance: few
d_gene: TRBD1
len: 12

CDR3aa: CASSLAPLAGVAEQYF
CDR3nt: TGCGCCAGCAGCTTGGCCCCTCTCGCAGGGGTTGCCGAGCAGTACTTC
j_gene: TRBJ2-7
v_gene: TRBV5-1
abundance: .
d_gene: .
len: 16

CDR3aa: CASSYLGAVPTPDTQYF
CDR3nt: TGTGCCAGCAGTTATTTAGGAGCGGTCCCTACCCCAGATACGCAGTATTTT
j_gene: TRBJ2-3
v_gene: TRBV6-2/TRBV6-3
abundance: .
d_gene: .
len: 17

CDR3aa: CASSVGPNLRTGELFF
CDR3nt: TGTGCCAGCAGCGTAGGACCCAATTTACGGACCGGGGAGCTGTTTTTT
j_gene: TRBJ2-2
v_gene: TRBV9
abundance: .
d_gene: .
len: 16

CDR3aa: CASSLVRDEQYF
CDR3nt: TGTGCCAGCAGCTTAGTGAGGGACGAGCAGTACTTC
j_gene: TRBJ2-7
v_gene: TRBV7-9
abundance: .
d_gene: .
len: 12

CDR3aa: CASSPRVIQYF
CDR3nt: TGTGCCAGCAGTCCCCGGGTTATTCAGTACTTC
j_gene: TRBJ2-4
v_gene: TRBV28
abundance: .
d_gene: .
len: 11

CDR3aa: CASSLETSGRYNEQFF
CDR3nt: TGTGCCAGCAGCTTGGAAACTAGCGGGCGCTACAATGAGCAGTTCTTC
j_gene: TRBJ2-1
v_gene: TRBV5-4
abundance: .
d_gene: TRBD2
len: 16

CDR3aa: CATSGREVNEQFF
CDR3nt: TGTGCCACCAGTGGGCGGGAGGTCAATGAGCAGTTCTTC
j_gene: TRBJ2-1
v_gene: TRBV24-1
abundance: .
d_gene: TRBD2
len: 13

CDR3aa: CASSYSLYQETQYF
CDR3nt: TGTGCCAGCAGTTACTCGTTGTACCAAGAGACCCAGTACTTC
j_gene: TRBJ2-5
v_gene: TRBV6-5
abundance: few
d_gene: .
len: 14

CDR3aa: CASSSQVSSYEQYF
CDR3nt: TGCGCCAGCAGCTCACAGGTCAGCTCCTACGAGCAGTACTTC
j_gene: TRBJ2-7
v_gene: TRBV4-3
abundance: .
d_gene: .
len: 14

CDR3aa: CARGVAGEQYF
CDR3nt: TGTGCCCGAGGTGTGGCTGGCGAGCAGTACTTC
j_gene: TRBJ2-7
v_gene: TRBV30
abundance: .
d_gene: .
len: 11

CDR3aa: CASSKLGWAVSSYEQYF
CDR3nt: TGTGCCAGCAGTAAATTAGGTTGGGCAGTCAGCTCCTACGAGCAGTACTTC
j_gene: TRBJ2-7
v_gene: TRBV11-2
abundance: .
d_gene: .
len: 17

CDR3aa: CASSLGEWNTGELFF
CDR3nt: TGCGCCAGCAGCTTGGGCGAGTGGAACACCGGGGAGCTGTTTTTT
j_gene: TRBJ2-2
v_gene: TRBV5-1
abundance: .
d_gene: .
len: 15

CDR3aa: CASSYPGQGFEAFF
CDR3nt: TGTGCCAGCAGTTATCCGGGACAGGGTTTCGAAGCTTTCTTT
j_gene: TRBJ1-1
v_gene: TRBV6-5
abundance: .
d_gene: TRBD1
len: 14

CDR3aa: CASSLVAAGGNNEQFF
CDR3nt: TGTGCCAGCAGCTTAGTGGCAGCGGGAGGGAATAATGAGCAGTTCTTC
j_gene: TRBJ2-1
v_gene: TRBV7-6
abundance: .
d_gene: TRBD2
len: 16

CDR3aa: CSVPRSLQETQYF
CDR3nt: TGCAGCGTTCCCAGGTCTCTTCAAGAGACCCAGTACTTC
j_gene: TRBJ2-5
v_gene: TRBV29-1
abundance: .
d_gene: .
len: 13

CDR3aa: CASSMGTGTNEKLFF
CDR3nt: TGTGCCAGTAGTATGGGTACAGGAACGAATGAAAAACTGTTTTTT
j_gene: TRBJ1-4
v_gene: TRBV19
abundance: .
d_gene: .
len: 15

CDR3aa: CATSSWDRVYEQYF
CDR3nt: TGTGCCACCAGCAGTTGGGACAGGGTCTACGAGCAGTACTTC
j_gene: TRBJ2-7
v_gene: TRBV15
abundance: .
d_gene: TRBD1
len: 14

CDR3aa: CASSPTTLSTYEQYF
CDR3nt: TGTGCCAGCAGTCCAACGACACTATCAACCTACGAGCAGTACTTC
j_gene: TRBJ2-7
v_gene: TRBV27
abundance: .
d_gene: .
len: 15

CDR3aa: CASSLEGVGDTQYF
CDR3nt: TGTGCCAGCAGCTTGGAGGGGGTCGGAGATACGCAGTATTTT
j_gene: TRBJ2-3
v_gene: TRBV5-5
abundance: .
d_gene: .
len: 14

CDR3aa: CASSRQPQESQYF
CDR3nt: TGTGCCAGCAGCAGACAGCCCCAAGAGTCCCAGTACTTC
j_gene: TRBJ2-5
v_gene: TRBV11-2
abundance: .
d_gene: .
len: 13

CDR3aa: CASSLLTGEQYF
CDR3nt: TGTGCCAGCAGCCTACTTACTGGGGAGCAGTACTTC
j_gene: TRBJ2-7
v_gene: TRBV3-1/TRBV3-2
abundance: .
d_gene: .
len: 12

CDR3aa: CASSQGAAPGYEQYF
CDR3nt: TGCGCCAGCAGCCAAGGGGCAGCGCCAGGCTACGAGCAGTACTTC
j_gene: TRBJ2-7
v_gene: TRBV4-1
abundance: few
d_gene: .
len: 15

CDR3aa: CASSPRRGETNTQYF
CDR3nt: TGTGCCAGCTCACCCCGACGGGGGGAGACAAATACGCAGTATTTT
j_gene: TRBJ2-3
v_gene: TRBV18
abundance: once
d_gene: TRBD2
len: 15

CDR3aa: CASREKDSTDTQYF
CDR3nt: TGTGCCAGCAGGGAGAAAGACAGCACAGATACGCAGTATTTT
j_gene: TRBJ2-3
v_gene: TRBV6-5
abundance: .
d_gene: .
len: 14

CDR3aa: CAWSPQGRVTEAFF
CDR3nt: TGTGCCTGGAGTCCCCAGGGGCGGGTGACTGAAGCTTTCTTT
j_gene: TRBJ1-1
v_gene: TRBV30
abundance: .
d_gene: .
len: 14

CDR3aa: CANSGGISGNTIYF
CDR3nt: TGTGCCAACAGCGGGGGCATCTCTGGAAACACCATATATTTT
j_gene: TRBJ1-3
v_gene: TRBV9
abundance: .
d_gene: .
len: 14

CDR3aa: CASSATSSVLAGFRGNEQFF
CDR3nt: TGTGCCAGCAGCGCTACCTCATCGGTACTAGCGGGGTTTCGCGGCAATGAGCAGTTCTTC
j_gene: TRBJ2-1
v_gene: TRBV9
abundance: .
d_gene: TRBD2
len: 20

CDR3aa: CASSPPGQVVEAFF
CDR3nt: TGTGCCAGCTCACCACCCGGACAGGTGGTTGAAGCTTTCTTT
j_gene: TRBJ1-1
v_gene: TRBV18
abundance: .
d_gene: TRBD1
len: 14

CDR3aa: CASSEAMESTEAFF
CDR3nt: TGTGCCAGCAGTGAAGCGATGGAAAGCACTGAAGCTTTCTTT
j_gene: TRBJ1-1
v_gene: TRBV6-1
abundance: many
d_gene: .
len: 14